Listed here are 22 T cell receptor beta chains from one sample, sequenced in a study of blood T cell repertoires in COVID-19. The data were produced by immunoSEQ multiplex PCR, yet TCRdb's version contains in-frame clones alone and is incomplete. Among 200,000 or so clones listed, roughly four fifths were seen once. Sequences were obtained from peripheral blood. These receptors originate from a woman in her twenties or thirties with acute or convalescent COVID-19.

This clone showed up just a few times. The rearrangement joins TRBV7-8 to TRBJ2-5; 9 bases align to TRBD2. CDR1 is SGHVS, CDR2 FQNEAQ, per germline. This CDR3 is built from 14 residues. Unmatched junction bases numbered 6, after V lost 2 bases and J lost 8 bases. The CDR3 DNA sequence: TGTGCCAGCAGCTTAACGACTAGCGGAAAAACCCAGTACTTC. This sequence encodes CASSLTTSGKTQYF.

The chain links TRBV19 to TRBJ1-3; D not certain. Germline values: CDR1 LNHDA, CDR2 SQIVND (reference sequence). The ends were cut back, 10 bases at V and 3 bases at J, with 10 bases in the middle. This CDR3 has 12 residues. The CDR3 DNA is TGTGCCACGGGGTACCTTGGAAACACCATATATTTT. Protein sequence: CATGYLGNTIYF.

V is TRBV6-5 and J is TRBJ1-5, with D perhaps TRBD1 (5 bases). Germline CDR1 reads MNHEY; CDR2 reads SVGAGI. V shed 7 bases and J shed 3 bases, with 16 bases lying between them. CDR3 length: 15 residues. CDR3 bases: TGTGCCAGCAAACGGGAGGGACGGAACAATCAGCCCCAGCATTTT. The encoded protein is CASKREGRNNQPQHF.

The chain combines TRBV6-5 with TRBJ2-1; 10 bases line up with TRBD2. This CDR3 has 16 residues. Germline V CDR1 and CDR2: MNHEY, SVGAGI. The V and J ends lost 0 bases and 6 bases, in that order; junction bases with no gene match: 5. The CDR3 is CASSYSISGRPNEQFF. For the CDR3, the DNA is TGTGCCAGCAGTTACTCGATTAGCGGGAGGCCCAATGAGCAGTTCTTC.

This chain uses TRBV30 with TRBJ1-1; 9 bases agree with TRBD1. This CDR3 spans 19 amino acids. Germline V lookup: CDR1 GTSNPN, CDR2 SVGIG (reference sequence). J lost 0 bases, V lost 2 bases, and 16 bases had no gene match. The CDR3 is CAWSRWSTGGAGMNTEAFF. Written as DNA, the CDR3 is TGTGCCTGGAGTCGGTGGTCCACAGGGGGCGCGGGTATGAACACTGAAGCTTTCTTT. The whole variable domain, remainder taken from reference TRBV30 and TRBJ1-1, is SQTIHQWPATLVQPVGSPLSLECTVEGTSNPNLYWYRQAAGRGLQLLFYSVGIGQISSEVPQNLSASRPQDRQFILSSKKLLLSDSGFYLCAWSRWSTGGAGMNTEAFFGQGTRLTVV.

The genes are TRBV7-9 and TRBJ2-1; possibly TRBD2 for D (5 bases). This CDR3 is built from 14 residues. V was trimmed by 1 base and J by 1 base, leaving 5 bases between them. Germline-derived CDR1 and CDR2 are SEHNR and FQNEAQ (reference sequence). CDR3 sequence: CASSLGTSYNEQFF. CDR3 DNA: TGTGCCAGCAGCTTAGGGACTTCCTACAATGAGCAGTTCTTC.

The rearrangement links TRBV30 to TRBJ2-5, with D possibly being TRBD2 (6 bases). The length of the CDR3 is 17 residues. Trimming shortened V by 2 bases and J by 3 bases, and 22 bases separated the two germline ends. The germline V gene encodes CDR1 GTSNPN and CDR2 SVGIG (reference sequence). CDR3 region: CAWSSPRTGWGEETQYF. The CDR3, as DNA: TGTGCCTGGAGTTCCCCCCGCACAGGTTGGGGGGAAGAGACCCAGTACTTC.

The genes are TRBV14 and TRBJ1-4; 8 positions match TRBD1. This CDR3 is 15 amino acids long. Germline CDR1 reads SGHDN; CDR2 reads FVKESK. Germline trimming cut 2 bases from V and 3 bases from J; bases unmatched to any gene: 2. CDR3 DNA sequence: TGTGCCAGCAGCCAATTCAGGGGGCCTAATGAAAAACTGTTTTTT. It yields the protein CASSQFRGPNEKLFF.

The chain has TRBV11-1 and TRBJ2-3; 10 nucleotides agree with TRBD2. The CDR3 contains 14 residues. With 4 bases clipped from V and 6 bases from J, the junction kept 4 bases outside the gene matches. Germline V gene sequence: CDR1 SGHAT, CDR2 FQDESV (reference sequence). The CDR3 here is CASSWSGGADTQYF. The CDR3 bases are TGTGCCAGCAGCTGGAGCGGGGGGGCCGATACGCAGTATTTT.

V is TRBV5-5 and J is TRBJ1-1; D is ambiguous. There are 14 residues in the CDR3. The germline gives CDR1 SGHKS, CDR2 YYEKEE (reference sequence). V lost 7 bases, J lost 3 bases, and 16 bases lay in between. CDR3 sequence: CASFRVFGYTEAFF. The CDR3 nucleotides are TGTGCCAGCTTTCGCGTATTCGGGTACACTGAAGCTTTCTTT. The variable domain in full, completed from reference TRBV5-5 and TRBJ1-1, reads DAGVTQSPTHLIKTRGQQVTLRCSPISGHKSVSWYQQVLGQGPQFIFQYYEKEERGRGNFPDRFSARQFPNYSSELNVNALLLGDSALYLCASFRVFGYTEAFFGQGTRLTVV.

The V call is TRBV5-4, the J call TRBJ2-7, with 7 bases aligning to TRBD1. The CDR3 has 14 amino acids. The V and J ends lost 4 bases and 2 bases, in that order; junction bases with no gene match: 6. Germline CDR1 SGHNT, CDR2 YYREEE (reference sequence). The chain's CDR3 is CASSRQGPTYEQYF. In nucleotides, the CDR3 is TGTGCCAGCAGCCGACAGGGACCAACCTACGAGCAGTACTTC.

This clone was picked up one time. The gene calls are TRBV28 and TRBJ2-7, with D tentatively TRBD2 (6 bases). V dropped 6 bases and J dropped 3 bases, with 12 bases sitting between them. CDR1 is MDHEN, CDR2 SYDVKM, per germline. The CDR3 has 13 residues. CDR3 protein: CASSRGIVYEQYF. CDR3 nucleotides: TGTGCCAGCAGCCGCGGGATCGTCTACGAGCAGTACTTC.

The J gene is TRBJ1-2, the V gene TRBV2; 11 bases are shared with TRBD1. The germline V gene has CDR1 SNHLY and CDR2 FYNNEI. The CDR3 is made up of 16 amino acids. Trimming cost V 5 bases and J 8 bases; bases outside gene matches: 13. For the CDR3, the DNA is TGTGCCAGCAGTTCCGGGACAGGGGGTCGCTTGTGGGGCTACACCTTC. This codes for CASSSGTGGRLWGYTF.

V usage is TRBV27 and J usage is TRBJ2-5, with 8 bases identical to TRBD1. V lost 3 bases to trimming and J lost 4 bases; unmatched junction nucleotides: 7. This CDR3 has 15 residues. Germline-derived CDR1 and CDR2 are MNHEY and SMNVEV (reference sequence). In DNA, the CDR3 is TGTGCCAGCAGTTTCACCACAGGGGGAGTAGAGACCCAGTACTTC. It translates to CASSFTTGGVETQYF.

The chain recombines TRBV7-3 with TRBJ2-1; TRBD1 matches 9 bases. CDR1 and CDR2 (germline): SGHTA, FQGTGA. With V trimmed by 1 base and J by 5 bases, 3 bases remained unmatched. This CDR3 contains 15 residues. CDR3 region: CASSLNRGLNNEQFF. Here the CDR3 DNA reads TGTGCCAGCAGCTTAAACAGGGGGCTTAACAATGAGCAGTTCTTC.

V is TRBV6-4 and J is TRBJ2-5; D may be TRBD1 (6 bases). The CDR3 is 12 residues long. The germline gives CDR1 MRHNA, CDR2 SNTAGT. V was shortened by 8 bases and J by 6 bases, with 13 bases between the two germline ends. The CDR3 DNA reads TGTGCCAGCCCCGACAGGATGAAGACCCAGTACTTC. This translates into CASPDRMKTQYF.

The rearrangement uses TRBV27 and TRBJ2-4; 7 bases line up with TRBD2. Germline values: CDR1 MNHEY, CDR2 SMNVEV (reference sequence). The CDR3 spans 16 residues. V lost 0 bases and J lost 1; bases outside the gene matches: 3. The CDR3 DNA is TGTGCCAGCAGTTTATCGGGGAGGGAGGCCAAAAACATTCAGTACTTC. It codes for CASSLSGREAKNIQYF.

CDR3 sequence: CASSLALLAGAGVGNEQFF. In DNA, the CDR3 is TGCGCCAGCAGCTTGGCTCTCCTGGCGGGAGCGGGAGTAGGGAATGAGCAGTTCTTC. The chain employs TRBV5-1 and TRBJ2-1, with 8 nucleotides matching TRBD2. The CDR3 length is 19 residues. In germline, CDR1 is SGHRS, CDR2 YFSETQ. Trimming at V came to 0 bases and at J to 7 bases, leaving 18 bases not matched to a gene. Using reference TRBV5-1 and TRBJ2-1 for the parts outside the CDR3, the full variable domain is KAGVTQTPRYLIKTRGQQVTLSCSPISGHRSVSWYQQTPGQGLQFLFEYFSETQRNKGNFPGRFSGRQFSNSRSEMNVSTLELGDSALYLCASSLALLAGAGVGNEQFFGPGTRLTVL.

CDR3 sequence (DNA): TGTGCCAGCAGTTCCGGACTAGCAACTGGTACGCAGTATTTT. This codes for CASSSGLATGTQYF. The rearrangement links TRBV6-2 or TRBV6-3 to TRBJ2-3, with TRBD2 matching over 8 bases. V lost 4 bases and J lost 8; bases outside the gene matches: 8. Germline CDR1 and CDR2: MNHEY and SVGEGT. CDR3 length equals 14 residues.

The chain carries TRBV19 and TRBJ1-2; 8 bases map to TRBD1. V was clipped by 10 bases and J by 7 bases; unmatched bases: 11. Germline V CDR1 and CDR2: LNHDA, SQIVND (reference sequence). CDR3 length equals 13 residues. CDR3 sequence reads: CATHDRGPIGYTF. CDR3 nucleotide sequence: TGTGCCACCCACGACAGGGGACCGATTGGCTACACCTTC.

The rearrangement uses TRBV10-2 and TRBJ2-2; the match to TRBD2 covers 9 bases. Germline values: CDR1 WSHSY, CDR2 SAAADI. The ends lost 2 bases at V and 4 bases at J; junction bases unmatched: 5. CDR3 length: 16 amino acids. The CDR3 nucleotides are TGCGCCAGCAGTGAGCCGGGACTAGCCCTCACCGGGGAGCTGTTTTTT. Its protein product is CASSEPGLALTGELFF.

V and J are TRBV27 and TRBJ2-1, with TRBD2 matching over 9 bases. Trimming removed 3 bases from V and 0 bases from J; junction bases left unmatched: 9. Germline V gives CDR1 MNHEY, CDR2 SMNVEV (reference sequence). The CDR3 totals 18 residues. CDR3: CASSFLGTSLTSYNEQFF. CDR3 DNA: TGTGCCAGCAGTTTTTTGGGGACTAGCCTCACCTCCTACAATGAGCAGTTCTTC.